This T cell receptor (beta chain) is drawn from a study of cytomegalovirus exposure and HLA in healthy donors. Donors sampled were nominally healthy, though unrecorded immune exposures were likely. Germline assignment: CDR1 MNHNS and CDR2 SASEGT. The CDR3 totals 14 residues. V was trimmed by 1 base and J by 2 bases, leaving 8 bases between them. Amplification used 60 Vbeta primers and 13 Jbeta primers. Clones were read by immunoSEQ multiplex PCR, and TCRdb kept only the in-frame ones, dropping some. The sample records around 200,000 clones, 77% being singletons. Sequenced: PBMCs. This chain uses TRBV6-1 with TRBJ1-2; D gene unclear. This clonotype originated in a woman aged 55 to 70 in good health and CMV-seropositive. In DNA, the CDR3 is TGTGCCAGCAGTGAAGGGGCGGGGAACTATGGCTACACCTTC. Translated: CASSEGAGNYGYTF.